This T cell receptor (beta chain) was obtained from a study of T cells after yellow fever vaccination. At the level of the study: Preparation used SMART-Seq v4 Ultra Low Input for the low-cell-number fractions.

This CDR3 has 13 residues. Trimming pared 6 bases from V and 1 base from J, leaving 12 bases between. Germline V lookup: CDR1 DFQATT, CDR2 SNEGSKA (reference sequence). On this clonotype itself: Its antigen is unidentified.

Each CDR3 protein is one row after TCRdb ran MiXCR on the 5' RACE reads. Among approximately 580,000 distinct CDR3 sequences listed, 17% were seen once. Study conclusions and caveats: Overlap between CD4 and CD8 compartments was detected for a small share of clonotypes. It was the secondary response that reached its peak faster, day 5 versus 15, but it was weaker. In FACS-sorted repertoires, abundant clonotypes from the bulk population could appear as contaminants.

The V call is TRBV20-1, the J call TRBJ1-1, with a weak D call TRBD1 (5 bases). The material was PBMCs, obtained 4 to 6 days after the first yellow fever vaccination. This sequence originates from a man aged 18 to 29 who received the YFV17D yellow fever vaccine. CDR3 residues: CSAPGRRNTEAFF. The CDR3 region has the DNA TGCAGTGCGCCGGGACGTCGGAACACTGAAGCTTTCTTT.